This T cell receptor beta chain was profiled in a study of T cells after yellow fever vaccination. Study-wide results and limits: Relatively few clonotypes were ones that appeared in both CD4 and CD8 compartments. Post-booster repertoires contained most primary-vaccination clones again (about 95% CD4, less than 90% CD8). Repertoires obtained by FACS sorting could include abundant clonotypes that entered as contaminants from the bulk population.

This clonotype came up a few times. Its antigen is not known. A process of 5'RACE template switching, which added a universal primer site and UMIs, was used to make TCR cDNA. TCRdb ran MiXCR on the 5' RACE reads and lists one entry per CDR3 protein. The sample carries 400,000 to 650,000 distinct CDR3 sequences, roughly a fifth recorded once. The V end was cut by 5 bases, the J end by 7 bases, with 15 bases between. The CDR3 totals 15 residues. Germline V gives CDR1 MNHNS, CDR2 SASEGT. The material was PBMCs, obtained roughly 20 days after the first yellow fever vaccination. V usage is TRBV6-1 and J usage is TRBJ1-6, with a tentative D call TRBD1 (5 bases). This sequence originates from a man between 18 and 35 years old who received the YFV17D yellow fever vaccine. The CDR3 nucleotides are TGTGCCAGCAGTCTCAGGGTTTTCGGGAATTCACCCCTCCACTTT. Its protein is CASSLRVFGNSPLHF.